This TCR beta chain was obtained from a study of blood T cell repertoires in COVID-19. Study at large: PBMCs, B-cell-depleted T cells, or T cells were the source of the cDNA or gDNA that made up the material.

Germline values: CDR1 SEHNR, CDR2 FQNEAQ (reference sequence). Trimming took 5 bases from V and 8 from J, leaving 18 bases between them. CDR3 size: 14 residues. Assay: immunoSEQ multiplex PCR; the TCRdb copy retains only in-frame clones and omits some. In the table there are tens of thousands of clones, 84% of which are singletons. The clonotype was recovered from a human donor in a cohort sampled during active COVID-19. Source material: peripheral blood. The rearrangement joins TRBV7-9 to TRBJ1-2; D may be TRBD1 (5 bases). The CDR3 loop is CASSAIGGVLGYTF. The CDR3 DNA reads TGTGCCAGCAGCGCCATCGGGGGGGTTCTCGGCTACACCTTC.